This T cell receptor (beta chain) was observed in a study of identical twins' blood T cells. CDR1 SGHAT and CDR2 FQNNGV come from the germline V gene. V was cut by 6 bases and J by 8 bases, with 22 bases left in between. CDR3 length equals 15 residues. TCRdb ran MiXCR on the 5' RACE reads and lists one entry per CDR3 protein. The sample yields a few hundred thousand distinct CDR3 sequences, roughly 28% seen once. V is TRBV11-2 and J is TRBJ1-2; D uncertain. The sequenced sample consisted of PBMCs. This sequence originates from a woman between 18 and 49 years old in good health. The CDR3 coding sequence is TGTGCCAGCAGTCACACTCGGACTAACCTAGGGGGCTACACCTTC. As protein: CASSHTRTNLGGYTF.